This entry lists 17 T cell receptor beta chains sequenced from one sample in a study of CD8 T cells in Susac syndrome. Random hexamers were used to reverse transcribe about 0.5 to 1 ug of RNA. Using its own MiXCR run on the immunoSEQ multiplex PCR reads, TCRdb lists one record per CDR3 protein. The data hold roughly 160,000 distinct CDR3 sequences, with around 96% observed a single time. Material: CD4+ T cells from PBMCs. Receptors originate from a human donor with Susac syndrome.

The chain has TRBV11-3 and TRBJ2-1; D not certain. Trimming pared 4 bases from V and 7 bases from J, leaving 11 bases between. The CDR3 is 13 amino acids. The germline V gene has CDR1 SGHNT and CDR2 YENEEA. Here the CDR3 reads CASSSHRVNEQFF. CDR3 nucleotide sequence: TGTGCCAGCAGCTCCCATCGTGTGAATGAGCAGTTCTTC. The entire variable domain, with the rest obtained from reference TRBV11-3 and TRBJ2-1, is as follows: EAGVVQSPRYKIIEKKQPVAFWCNPISGHNTLYWYLQNLGQGPELLIRYENEEAVDDSQLPKDRFSAERLKGVDSTLKIQPAELGDSAVYLCASSSHRVNEQFFGPGTRLTVL.

CDR3 sequence reads: CATSTGLVNTEAFF. CDR3 sequence (DNA): TGTGCCACCAGCACAGGGCTTGTGAACACTGAAGCTTTCTTT. The V call is TRBV15, the J call TRBJ1-1; D might be TRBD1 (5 bases). Germline V gives CDR1 LNHNV, CDR2 YYDKDF (reference sequence). The CDR3 contains 14 residues. V dropped 4 bases and J dropped 0 bases, with 9 bases sitting between them.

This clonotype was recorded only once. The chain couples TRBV7-9 to TRBJ1-2; D might be TRBD1 (6 bases). Trimming took off 5 bases at V and 7 bases at J, with 14 bases between the two ends. CDR3 length: 13 amino acids. Germline V CDR1 and CDR2: SEHNR, FQNEAQ (reference sequence). CDR3 sequence reads: CASSRQAAGGYTF. The CDR3 bases are TGTGCCAGCAGCAGACAGGCGGCGGGTGGCTACACCTTC.

The rearrangement joins TRBV6-5 to TRBJ2-5; 12 bases agree with TRBD2. Germline loops: CDR1 MNHEY, CDR2 SVGAGI. Trimming removed 8 bases from V and 2 bases from J; junction bases left unmatched: 6. The CDR3 has 15 amino acids. The CDR3, as DNA: TGTGCCAGCCGGACTAGCGGGGCCCTACAAGAGACCCAGTACTTC. Protein: CASRTSGALQETQYF.

The CDR3 DNA is TGTGCCAGCTTCGACGGAGCTGACTCCTACGAGCAGTACTTC. This gives the protein CASFDGADSYEQYF. V gene TRBV6-6 combines with J gene TRBJ2-7; no definite D call. This CDR3 has 14 amino acids. Germline CDR1 and CDR2: MNHNY and SVGAGI (reference sequence). V shed 8 bases and J shed 0 bases, with 14 bases lying between them.

The chain has TRBV5-1 and TRBJ2-7; D possibly corresponds to TRBD1 (5 bases). V lost 0 bases and J lost 0, with 13 bases in between. CDR3 length: 16 residues. Germline-derived CDR1 and CDR2 are SGHRS and YFSETQ. As DNA, the CDR3 is TGCGCCAGCAGCTTGGGACAGACATCCTACTCCTACGAGCAGTACTTC. It encodes CASSLGQTSYSYEQYF.

The CDR3 region has the DNA TGTGCCAGCAGTGTACGGTTGAATCAGCCCCAGCATTTT. It is translated as CASSVRLNQPQHF. This sequence joins TRBV2 and TRBJ1-5; D not certain. Looked up from germline, CDR1 is SNHLY and CDR2 is FYNNEI. This CDR3 is built from 13 residues. Trimming left V 4 bases short and J 4 bases short, with 8 bases between. The full variable domain, in which reference TRBV2 and TRBJ1-5 provide the parts outside the CDR3, is EPEVTQTPSHQVTQMGQEVILRCVPISNHLYFYWYRQILGQKVEFLVSFYNNEISEKSEIFDDQFSVERPDGSNFTLKIRSTKLEDSAMYFCASSVRLNQPQHFGDGTRLSIL.

The V and J genes are TRBV3-1 and TRBJ1-2, with D uncertain. The V end lost 0 bases, the J end lost 4 bases, and 12 bases lay between the germline ends. CDR3 length: 15 residues. The germline gives CDR1 LGHDT, CDR2 YNNKEL (reference sequence). The CDR3 coding sequence is TGTGCCAGCAGCCAAGATCAGGCAGTTTCCTATGGCTACACCTTC. Its translation is CASSQDQAVSYGYTF.

The genes are TRBV18 and TRBJ2-1; a weak D match, TRBD1 (6 bases). V was shortened by 5 bases and J by 5 bases, with 10 bases between the two germline ends. The CDR3 length is 13 residues. CDR1 is KGHSH, CDR2 LQKENI, per germline. The CDR3 is CASSSRQDNEQFF. The CDR3 DNA follows: TGTGCCAGCTCAAGCCGACAGGACAATGAGCAGTTCTTC.

The chain couples TRBV2 to TRBJ2-2; 9 bases are shared with TRBD1. The CDR3 has 15 amino acids. The V gene's germline CDR1 is SNHLY and CDR2 FYNNEI. The V segment lost 7 bases and the J segment 6 bases; nucleotides outside the gene matches: 9. The CDR3 loop reads CASTPGTGRAGELFF. The CDR3 DNA follows: TGTGCCAGCACCCCCGGGACAGGGAGGGCCGGGGAGCTGTTTTTT.

The chain uses TRBV28 and TRBJ2-1; D gene uncertain. The V gene lost 5 bases and the J gene lost 5 bases, with 10 bases spanning the gap. Germline V lookup: CDR1 MDHEN, CDR2 SYDVKM. The CDR3 spans 13 residues. The CDR3 DNA follows: TGTGCCAGCAGTCCATATACAGACAATGAGCAGTTCTTC. This codes for CASSPYTDNEQFF.

The chain employs TRBV30 and TRBJ2-1, with 12 bases identical to TRBD2. V trimming: 4 bases; J trimming: 10 bases; junction bases outside the gene matches: 8. The CDR3 spans 14 residues. From germline, CDR1 is GTSNPN and CDR2 SVGIG (reference sequence). In DNA form, the CDR3 reads TGTGCCTGGATCACTAGCGGGAGGTTGTCGGAGCAGTTCTTC. The encoded protein is CAWITSGRLSEQFF.

The CDR3 reads CSARTGHDKNIQYF. As DNA, the CDR3 is TGCAGTGCTAGAACCGGACACGACAAAAACATTCAGTACTTC. The rearrangement joins TRBV20-1 to TRBJ2-4; tentatively, D is TRBD1 (5 bases). The CDR3 runs to 14 residues. The germline gives CDR1 DFQATT, CDR2 SNEGSKA (reference sequence). Trimming cost V 2 bases and J 3 bases, with 11 bases left between them.

The V call is TRBV7-9, the J call TRBJ1-5, with unresolved D. There are 13 residues in the CDR3. The V and J ends lost 1 base and 4 bases respectively, with 5 bases between them. Looked up from germline, CDR1 is SEHNR and CDR2 is FQNEAQ (reference sequence). CDR3 residues: CASSLGQNQPQHF. CDR3 nucleotide sequence: TGTGCCAGCAGCTTAGGTCAGAATCAGCCCCAGCATTTT.

The rearrangement uses TRBV6-2 or TRBV6-3 and TRBJ1-2; TRBD1 aligns across 8 bases. The V gene's germline CDR1 is MNHEY and CDR2 SVGEGT. The V and J ends lost 6 bases and 3 bases, in that order; junction bases with no gene match: 3. This CDR3 spans 13 amino acids. This chain's CDR3 is CASSGQGHYGYTF. In nucleotides, the CDR3 is TGTGCCAGCAGCGGACAGGGACACTATGGCTACACCTTC.

The chain combines TRBV7-8 with TRBJ2-1, with a possible D match to TRBD1 (5 bases). V lost 0 bases, J lost 10 bases, and 7 bases lay in between. The germline V gene has CDR1 SGHVS and CDR2 FQNEAQ. This CDR3 is 12 amino acids long. CDR3 nucleotides: TGTGCCAGCAGCTTAGCACAGGAAGAGCAGTTCTTC. Translated: CASSLAQEEQFF.

This chain links TRBV5-1 with TRBJ2-2, with TRBD1 matching 12 bases. The CDR3 contains 19 residues. CDR1 is SGHRS, CDR2 YFSETQ, per germline. V gave up 1 base and J gave up 4 bases; unmatched junction bases: 11. CDR3 sequence: CASSLSRDRGREGTGELFF. The CDR3 DNA sequence: TGCGCCAGCAGCTTGTCCCGGGACAGGGGGCGAGAAGGCACCGGGGAGCTGTTTTTT.